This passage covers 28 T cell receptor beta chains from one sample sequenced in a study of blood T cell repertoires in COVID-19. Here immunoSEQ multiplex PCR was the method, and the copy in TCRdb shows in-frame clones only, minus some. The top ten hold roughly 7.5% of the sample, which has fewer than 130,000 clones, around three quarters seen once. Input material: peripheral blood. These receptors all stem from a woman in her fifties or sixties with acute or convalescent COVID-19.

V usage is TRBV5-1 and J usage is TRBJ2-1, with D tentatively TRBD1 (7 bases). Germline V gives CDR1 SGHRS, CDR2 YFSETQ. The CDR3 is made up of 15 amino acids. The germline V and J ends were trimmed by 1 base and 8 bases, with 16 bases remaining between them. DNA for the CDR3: TGCGCCAGCAGCTTGAAGGGCGGGACAGTGGATGAGCAGTTCTTC. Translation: CASSLKGGTVDEQFF.

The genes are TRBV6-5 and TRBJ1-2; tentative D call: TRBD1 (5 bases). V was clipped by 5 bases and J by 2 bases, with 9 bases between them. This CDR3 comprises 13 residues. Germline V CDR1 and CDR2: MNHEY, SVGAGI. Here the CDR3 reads CASSRAGNYGYTF. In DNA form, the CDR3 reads TGTGCCAGCAGTAGGGCAGGGAACTATGGCTACACCTTC.

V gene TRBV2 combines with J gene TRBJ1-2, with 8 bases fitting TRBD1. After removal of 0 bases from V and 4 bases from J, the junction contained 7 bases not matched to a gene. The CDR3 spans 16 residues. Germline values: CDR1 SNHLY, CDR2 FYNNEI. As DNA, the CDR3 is TGTGCCAGCAGTGAAGCGCGGACAGGGAGTCTCTATGGCTACACCTTC. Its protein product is CASSEARTGSLYGYTF.

CDR3 sequence: CASSFLFGGQGRDTQYF. The CDR3 DNA follows: TGTGCCAGCAGTTTTTTATTCGGGGGGCAGGGTCGGGACACGCAGTATTTT. The chain employs TRBV28 and TRBJ2-3; a weak D match, TRBD2 (7 bases). CDR3 length: 17 residues. The germline CDR1 and CDR2 sequences are MDHEN and SYDVKM. V was clipped by 3 bases and J by 9 bases, with 25 bases between them.

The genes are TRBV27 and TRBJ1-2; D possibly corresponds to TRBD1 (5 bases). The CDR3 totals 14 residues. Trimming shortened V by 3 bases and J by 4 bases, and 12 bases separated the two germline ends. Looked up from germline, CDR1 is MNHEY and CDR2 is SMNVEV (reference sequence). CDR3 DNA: TGTGCCAGCAGTTTGGCAGGGCATCGCTATGGCTACACCTTC. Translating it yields CASSLAGHRYGYTF.

CDR3 amino acids: CASSQDQGFYNEQFF. The CDR3 DNA reads as TGCGCCAGCAGCCAAGATCAGGGGTTTTACAATGAGCAGTTCTTC. This chain joins TRBV4-1 and TRBJ2-1; TRBD1 might be the D (6 bases). The CDR3 contains 15 residues. Germline values: CDR1 MGHRA, CDR2 YSYEKL. Trimming shortened V by 0 bases and J by 4 bases, and 10 bases separated the two germline ends.

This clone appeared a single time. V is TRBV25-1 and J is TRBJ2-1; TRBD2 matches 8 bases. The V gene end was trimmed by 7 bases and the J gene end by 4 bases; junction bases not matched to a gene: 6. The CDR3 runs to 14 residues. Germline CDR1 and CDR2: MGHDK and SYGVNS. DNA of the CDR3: TGTGCCAGCATCCGGGGGGGCCCTTACAATGAGCAGTTCTTC. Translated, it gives CASIRGGPYNEQFF.

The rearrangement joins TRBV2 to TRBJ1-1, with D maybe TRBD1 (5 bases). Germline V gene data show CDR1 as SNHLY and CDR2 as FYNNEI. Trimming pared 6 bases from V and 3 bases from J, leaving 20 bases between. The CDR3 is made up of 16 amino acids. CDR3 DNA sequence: TGTGCCAGCAGCAAGACAGTTACCCGGGGGGACACTGAAGCTTTCTTT. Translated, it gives CASSKTVTRGDTEAFF.

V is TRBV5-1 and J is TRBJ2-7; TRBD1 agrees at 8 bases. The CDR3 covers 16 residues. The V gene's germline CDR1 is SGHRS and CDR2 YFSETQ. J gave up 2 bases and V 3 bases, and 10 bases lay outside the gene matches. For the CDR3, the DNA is TGCGCCAGCAGCTCCCGCCATGGACAGGGTGCCTACGAGCAGTACTTC. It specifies CASSSRHGQGAYEQYF.

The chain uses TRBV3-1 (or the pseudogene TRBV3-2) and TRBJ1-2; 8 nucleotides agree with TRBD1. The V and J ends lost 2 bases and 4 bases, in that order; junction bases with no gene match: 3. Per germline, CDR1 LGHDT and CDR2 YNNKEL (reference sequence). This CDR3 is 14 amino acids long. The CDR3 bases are TGTGCCAGCAGCCAAACAGGGGGTGGCTATGGCTACACCTTC. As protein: CASSQTGGGYGYTF.

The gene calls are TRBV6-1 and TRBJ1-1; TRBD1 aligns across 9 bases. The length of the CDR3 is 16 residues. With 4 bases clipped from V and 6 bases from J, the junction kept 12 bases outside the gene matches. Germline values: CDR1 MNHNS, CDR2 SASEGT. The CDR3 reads CASSVGGTGKEAEAFF. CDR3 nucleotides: TGTGCCAGCAGTGTCGGGGGGACAGGGAAGGAGGCTGAAGCTTTCTTT.

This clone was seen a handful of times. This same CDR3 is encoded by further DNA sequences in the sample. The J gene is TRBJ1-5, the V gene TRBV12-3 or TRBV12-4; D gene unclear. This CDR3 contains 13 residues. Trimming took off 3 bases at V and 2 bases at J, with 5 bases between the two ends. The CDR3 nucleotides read TGTGCCAGCAGTTTCGGGGGCAATCAGCCCCAGCATTTT. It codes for CASSFGGNQPQHF.

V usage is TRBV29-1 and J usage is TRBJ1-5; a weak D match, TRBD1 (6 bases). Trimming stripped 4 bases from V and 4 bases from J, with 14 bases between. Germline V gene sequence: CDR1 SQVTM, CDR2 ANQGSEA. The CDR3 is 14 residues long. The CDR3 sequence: CSVGSGTKNQPQHF. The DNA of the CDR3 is TGCAGCGTTGGGTCCGGGACAAAAAATCAGCCCCAGCATTTT.

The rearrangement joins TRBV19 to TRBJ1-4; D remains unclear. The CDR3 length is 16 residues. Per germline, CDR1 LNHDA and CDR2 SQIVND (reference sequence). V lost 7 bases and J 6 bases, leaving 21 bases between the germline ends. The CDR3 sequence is CASTGSRGLGDEKLFF. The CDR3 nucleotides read TGTGCCAGTACCGGTTCGCGAGGGCTCGGGGATGAAAAACTGTTTTTT.

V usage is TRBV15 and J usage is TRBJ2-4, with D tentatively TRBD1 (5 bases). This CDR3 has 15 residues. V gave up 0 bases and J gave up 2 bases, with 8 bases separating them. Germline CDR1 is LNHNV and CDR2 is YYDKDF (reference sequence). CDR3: CATSREQATKNIQYF. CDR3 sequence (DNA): TGTGCCACCAGCAGAGAACAGGCAACCAAAAACATTCAGTACTTC.

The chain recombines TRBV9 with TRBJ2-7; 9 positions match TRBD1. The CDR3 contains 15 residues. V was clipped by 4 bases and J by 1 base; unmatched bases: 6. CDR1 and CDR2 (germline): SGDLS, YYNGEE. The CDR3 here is CASSQAGTGSYEQYF. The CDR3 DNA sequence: TGTGCCAGCAGCCAGGCCGGGACAGGGTCCTACGAGCAGTACTTC.

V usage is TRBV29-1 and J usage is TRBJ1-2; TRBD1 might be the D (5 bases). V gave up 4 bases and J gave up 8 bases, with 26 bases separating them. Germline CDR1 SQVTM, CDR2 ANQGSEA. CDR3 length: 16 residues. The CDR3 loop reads CSVGGLLLIGETGYTF. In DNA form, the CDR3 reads TGCAGCGTTGGGGGACTCCTTCTAATCGGGGAGACGGGCTACACCTTC.

CDR3 sequence (DNA): TGTGCCAGCAGTTACTCGGTTTTGGGGGGCACTGAAGCTTTCTTT. Its protein is CASSYSVLGGTEAFF. This sequence joins TRBV6-6 and TRBJ1-1; TRBD1 is a possible D gene (5 bases). The CDR3 is 15 amino acids. Germline V gives CDR1 MNHNY, CDR2 SVGAGI (reference sequence). V lost 0 bases and J lost 4, with 12 bases in between.

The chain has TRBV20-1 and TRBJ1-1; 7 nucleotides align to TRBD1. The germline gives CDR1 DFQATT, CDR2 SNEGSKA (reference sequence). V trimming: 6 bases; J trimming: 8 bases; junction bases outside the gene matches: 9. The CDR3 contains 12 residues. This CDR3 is CSASSDREEAFF. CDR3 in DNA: TGCAGTGCAAGTTCAGACAGGGAGGAAGCTTTCTTT.

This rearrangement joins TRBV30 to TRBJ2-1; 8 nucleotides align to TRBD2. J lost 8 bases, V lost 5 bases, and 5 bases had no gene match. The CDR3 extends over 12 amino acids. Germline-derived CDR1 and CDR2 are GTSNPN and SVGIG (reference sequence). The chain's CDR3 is CAWGPGGYEQFF. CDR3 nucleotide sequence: TGTGCCTGGGGCCCGGGGGGGTATGAGCAGTTCTTC.

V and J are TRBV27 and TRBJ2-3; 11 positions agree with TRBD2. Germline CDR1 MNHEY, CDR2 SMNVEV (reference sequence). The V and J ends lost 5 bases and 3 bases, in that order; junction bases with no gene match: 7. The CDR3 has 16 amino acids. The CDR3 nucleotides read TGTGCCAGCAGTCTGAGGACTAGCGGGCGAACAGATACGCAGTATTTT. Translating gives CASSLRTSGRTDTQYF.

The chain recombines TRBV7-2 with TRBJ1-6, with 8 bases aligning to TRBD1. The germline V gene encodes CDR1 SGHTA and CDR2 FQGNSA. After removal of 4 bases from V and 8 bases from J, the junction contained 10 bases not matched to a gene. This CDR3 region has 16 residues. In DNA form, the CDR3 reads TGTGCCAGCAGCTCAGGGGGCGCCCCCCCTTATTCACCCCTCCACTTT. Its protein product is CASSSGGAPPYSPLHF.

CDR3 amino acids: CATSPSTGSNQPQHF. The CDR3 bases are TGTGCCACCAGCCCCTCGACAGGGAGCAATCAGCCCCAGCATTTT. The J gene is TRBJ1-5, the V gene TRBV15; TRBD1 aligns across 7 bases. The CDR3 has 15 amino acids. Germline assignment: CDR1 LNHNV and CDR2 YYDKDF (reference sequence). Germline trimming cut 5 bases from V and 1 base from J; bases unmatched to any gene: 5.

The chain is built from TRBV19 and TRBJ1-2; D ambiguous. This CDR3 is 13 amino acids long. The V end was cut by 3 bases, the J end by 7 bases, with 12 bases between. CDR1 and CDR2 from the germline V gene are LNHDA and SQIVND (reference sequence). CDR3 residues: CASSIETSGGYTF. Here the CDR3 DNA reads TGTGCCAGTAGTATTGAAACTTCTGGTGGCTACACCTTC.

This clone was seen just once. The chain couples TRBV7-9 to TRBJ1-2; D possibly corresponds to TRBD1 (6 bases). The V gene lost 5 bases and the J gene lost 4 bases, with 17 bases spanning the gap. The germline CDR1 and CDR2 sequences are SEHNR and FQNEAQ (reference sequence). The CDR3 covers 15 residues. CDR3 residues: CASSAGQNDIYGYTF. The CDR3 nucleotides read TGTGCCAGCAGCGCTGGACAGAACGACATCTATGGCTACACCTTC.

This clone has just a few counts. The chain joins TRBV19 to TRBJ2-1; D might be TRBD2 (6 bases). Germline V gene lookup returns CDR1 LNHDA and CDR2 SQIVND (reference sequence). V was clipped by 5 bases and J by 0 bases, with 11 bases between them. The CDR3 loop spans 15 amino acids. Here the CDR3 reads CASSVSGDSYNEQFF. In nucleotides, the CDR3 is TGTGCCAGTAGTGTATCGGGGGACTCCTACAATGAGCAGTTCTTC.

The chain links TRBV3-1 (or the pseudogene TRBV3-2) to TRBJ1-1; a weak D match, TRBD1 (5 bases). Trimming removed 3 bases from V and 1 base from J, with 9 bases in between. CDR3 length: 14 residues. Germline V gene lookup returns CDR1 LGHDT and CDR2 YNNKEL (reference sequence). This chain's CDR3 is CASSQGGRNTEAFF. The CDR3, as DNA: TGTGCCAGCAGCCAGGGGGGAAGGAACACTGAAGCTTTCTTT.

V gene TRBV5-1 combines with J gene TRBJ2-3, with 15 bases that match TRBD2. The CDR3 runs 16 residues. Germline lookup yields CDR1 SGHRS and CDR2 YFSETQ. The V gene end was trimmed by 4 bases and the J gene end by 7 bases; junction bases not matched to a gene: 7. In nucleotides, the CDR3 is TGCGCCAGCAGCCCCGGGACTAGCGGGGGGCTTAATACGCAGTATTTT. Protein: CASSPGTSGGLNTQYF.